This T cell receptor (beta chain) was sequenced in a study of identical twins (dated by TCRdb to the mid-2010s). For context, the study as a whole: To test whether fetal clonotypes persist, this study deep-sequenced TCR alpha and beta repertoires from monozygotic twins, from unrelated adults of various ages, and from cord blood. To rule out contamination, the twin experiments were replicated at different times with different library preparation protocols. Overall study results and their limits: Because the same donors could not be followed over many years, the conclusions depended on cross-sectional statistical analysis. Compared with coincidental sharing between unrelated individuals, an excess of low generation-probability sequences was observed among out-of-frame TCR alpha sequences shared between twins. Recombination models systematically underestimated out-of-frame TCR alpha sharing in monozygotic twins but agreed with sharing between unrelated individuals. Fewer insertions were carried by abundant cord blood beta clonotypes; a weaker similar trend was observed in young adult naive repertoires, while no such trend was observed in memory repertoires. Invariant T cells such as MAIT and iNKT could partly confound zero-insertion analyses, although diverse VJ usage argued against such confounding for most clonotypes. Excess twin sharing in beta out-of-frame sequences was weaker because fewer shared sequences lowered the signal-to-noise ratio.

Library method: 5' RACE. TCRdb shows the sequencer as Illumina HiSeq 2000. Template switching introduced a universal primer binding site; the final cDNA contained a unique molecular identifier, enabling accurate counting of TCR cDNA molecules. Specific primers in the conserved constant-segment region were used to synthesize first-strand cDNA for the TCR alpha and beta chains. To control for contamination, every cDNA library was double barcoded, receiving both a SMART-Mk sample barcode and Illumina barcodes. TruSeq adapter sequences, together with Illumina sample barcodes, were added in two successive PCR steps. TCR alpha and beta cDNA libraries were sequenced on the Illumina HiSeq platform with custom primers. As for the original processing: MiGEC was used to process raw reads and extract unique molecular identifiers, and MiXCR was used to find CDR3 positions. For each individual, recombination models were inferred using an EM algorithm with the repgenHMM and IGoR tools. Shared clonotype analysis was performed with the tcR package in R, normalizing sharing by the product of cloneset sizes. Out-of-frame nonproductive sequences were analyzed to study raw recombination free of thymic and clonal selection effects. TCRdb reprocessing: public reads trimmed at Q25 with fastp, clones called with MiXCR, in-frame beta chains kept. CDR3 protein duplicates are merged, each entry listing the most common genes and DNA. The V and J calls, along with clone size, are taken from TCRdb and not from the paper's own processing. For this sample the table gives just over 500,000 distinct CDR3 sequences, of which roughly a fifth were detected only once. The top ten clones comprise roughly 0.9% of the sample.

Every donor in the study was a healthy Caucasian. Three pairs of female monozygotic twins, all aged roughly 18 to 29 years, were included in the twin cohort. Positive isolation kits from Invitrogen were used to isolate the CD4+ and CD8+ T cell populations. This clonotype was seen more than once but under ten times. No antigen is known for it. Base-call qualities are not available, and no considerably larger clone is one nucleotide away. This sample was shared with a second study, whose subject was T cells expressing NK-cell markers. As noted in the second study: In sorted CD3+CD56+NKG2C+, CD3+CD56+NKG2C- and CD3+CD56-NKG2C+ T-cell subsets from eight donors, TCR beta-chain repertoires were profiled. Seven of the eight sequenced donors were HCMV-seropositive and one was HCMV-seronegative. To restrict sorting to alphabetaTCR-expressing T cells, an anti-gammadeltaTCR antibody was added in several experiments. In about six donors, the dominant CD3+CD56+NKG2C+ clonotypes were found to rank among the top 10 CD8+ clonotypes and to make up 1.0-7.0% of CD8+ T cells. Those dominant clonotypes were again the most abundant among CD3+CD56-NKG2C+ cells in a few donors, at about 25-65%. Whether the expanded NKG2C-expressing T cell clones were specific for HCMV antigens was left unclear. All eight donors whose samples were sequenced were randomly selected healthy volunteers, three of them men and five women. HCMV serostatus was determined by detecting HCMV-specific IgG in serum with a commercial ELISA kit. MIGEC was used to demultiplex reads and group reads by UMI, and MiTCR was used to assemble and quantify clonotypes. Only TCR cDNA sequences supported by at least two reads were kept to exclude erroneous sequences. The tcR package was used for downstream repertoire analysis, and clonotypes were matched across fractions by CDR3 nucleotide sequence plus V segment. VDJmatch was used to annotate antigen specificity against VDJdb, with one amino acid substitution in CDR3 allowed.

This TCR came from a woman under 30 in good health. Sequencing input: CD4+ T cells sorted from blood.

The CDR3 region reads CASSQDYTPINYGYTF. The nucleotide sequence is given as TGTGCCAGCAGCCAAGATTATACGCCGATTAACTATGGCTACACCTTC. In this chain, TRBV14 is recombined with TRBJ1-2; a confident D gene designation cannot be given. Its CDR3 holds 16 amino acids, cysteine through phenylalanine. Solely the CDR3 DNA is kept, with 48 bases framed from the first base. CDR1 SGHDN and CDR2 FVKESK are derived from the germline V gene. At the junction V is shortened by 0 bases and J by 1 base, with 12 bases in between.